The next 19 T cell receptor beta chains were all read from a single sample in a study of CD8 T cells in Susac syndrome. RNA, at about 0.45 to 1 ug, was reverse transcribed with random hexamers. One entry per CDR3 protein results from TCRdb running MiXCR on the immunoSEQ multiplex PCR reads. In the table there are around 59,000 distinct CDR3 sequences, approximately 90% of which are singletons. The material sequenced was CD8+ T cells from PBMCs. The source of these receptors is a human donor in good health.

The chain carries TRBV5-1 and TRBJ2-5; 7 bases are a match to TRBD2. Germline assignment: CDR1 SGHRS and CDR2 YFSETQ. V shed 4 bases and J 3 bases; nucleotides not matched to a gene: 12. The CDR3 spans 16 residues. CDR3 region: CASSIGAGGTEETQYF. As DNA, the CDR3 is TGCGCCAGCAGCATTGGGGCCGGGGGGACCGAAGAGACCCAGTACTTC.

The V gene is TRBV25-1, the J gene TRBJ2-1, with D tentatively TRBD1 (6 bases). CDR1 is MGHDK and CDR2 is SYGVNS in the germline V gene. The V gene lost 1 base and the J gene lost 5 bases, with 12 bases spanning the gap. This CDR3 contains 15 residues. DNA of the CDR3: TGTGCCAGCAGTGAATGGGGTGAGGGGGACAATGAGCAGTTCTTC. It encodes CASSEWGEGDNEQFF.

J is TRBJ2-7 and V is TRBV10-3; TRBD1 aligns across 10 bases. The CDR3 is 15 amino acids. In germline, CDR1 is ENHRY, CDR2 SYGVKD. V trimming: 6 bases; J trimming: 3 bases; junction bases outside the gene matches: 8. The CDR3 coding sequence is TGTGCCATCAGCCCCGCGGGGGACAGGGGCTACGAGCAGTACTTC. Translation gives CAISPAGDRGYEQYF.

In this sample, this clonotype turned up a few times. The chain is built from TRBV2 and TRBJ2-7; D is perhaps TRBD1 (6 bases). Between the trimmed V and J ends, which lost 6 bases and 4 bases, there was a span of 7 bases. CDR1 and CDR2 from the germline V gene are SNHLY and FYNNEI. The CDR3 has 11 residues. CDR3 loop: CASSRGYEQYF. CDR3 nucleotide sequence: TGTGCCAGCAGCAGGGGTTACGAGCAGTACTTC. The variable domain in full, completed from reference TRBV2 and TRBJ2-7, reads EPEVTQTPSHQVTQMGQEVILRCVPISNHLYFYWYRQILGQKVEFLVSFYNNEISEKSEIFDDQFSVERPDGSNFTLKIRSTKLEDSAMYFCASSRGYEQYFGPGTRLTVT.

This clonotype appeared once. The chain has TRBV28 and TRBJ2-3; 10 positions agree with TRBD2. Losses at the gene ends were 3 bases for V and 4 bases for J; bases not matched to a gene: 7. The germline gives CDR1 MDHEN, CDR2 SYDVKM. This CDR3 has 16 amino acids. In DNA form, the CDR3 reads TGTGCCAGCAGTTTTGAAGCGGGGGGGGGCGCAGATACGCAGTATTTT. Translating gives CASSFEAGGGADTQYF.

The chain has TRBV6-2 or TRBV6-3 and TRBJ2-7; no firm D call. The CDR3 is made up of 12 amino acids. CDR1 is MNHEY, CDR2 SVGEGT, per germline. Between the trimmed V and J ends, which lost 8 bases and 2 bases, there was a span of 10 bases. The CDR3 bases are TGTGCCAGCGCCCCATGGACCTACGAGCAGTACTTC. Encoded protein: CASAPWTYEQYF.

The chain carries TRBV12-3 or TRBV12-4 and TRBJ1-5; D is uncertain. The CDR3 runs to 13 residues. Trimming removed 8 bases at V and 1 base at J, with 9 bases between. CDR3 coding DNA: TGTGCCAGCGGTAGCTCGAGCAATCAGCCCCAGCATTTT. Translating gives CASGSSSNQPQHF.

V gene TRBV20-1 combines with J gene TRBJ2-3; 7 bases map to TRBD1. V lost 0 bases, J lost 0 bases, and 3 bases stayed unmatched. This CDR3 is 15 amino acids long. CDR1 is DFQATT and CDR2 is SNEGSKA in the germline V gene (reference sequence). CDR3: CSARDMGQSTDTQYF. In DNA form, the CDR3 reads TGCAGTGCTAGAGATATGGGACAGAGCACAGATACGCAGTATTTT.

The chain couples TRBV12-3 or TRBV12-4 to TRBJ2-7, with 10 bases lining up with TRBD1. The CDR3 consists of 13 residues. With V trimmed by 5 bases and J by 5 bases, 3 bases remained unmatched. The DNA of the CDR3 is TGTGCCAGCAGTCCCGGGACAGGGGACGAGCAGTACTTC. Amino acid sequence: CASSPGTGDEQYF.

The genes are TRBV28 and TRBJ2-2, with TRBD2 identical over 9 bases. Germline CDR1 reads MDHEN; CDR2 reads SYDVKM. V gave up 5 bases and J gave up 6 bases; unmatched junction bases: 4. The CDR3 extends over 14 amino acids. CDR3 protein: CASSLSGGPGELFF. CDR3 bases: TGTGCCAGCAGTCTTAGCGGGGGCCCCGGGGAGCTGTTTTTT.

This clonotype appeared once. The conserved phenylalanine or tryptophan normally closing the CDR3 is absent here, so this likely arose from a read error. The genes are TRBV15 and TRBJ1-1; no definite D call. V dropped 7 bases and J dropped 1 base, with 10 bases sitting between them. From germline, CDR1 is LNHNV and CDR2 YYDKDF (reference sequence). The CDR3 loop spans 13 amino acids. CDR3 DNA sequence: TGTGCCACCAAACCGGAGGGGAACACTGAAGCTTTCCTT. Protein: CATKPEGNTEAFL.

This clonotype was recorded a few times. The chain recombines TRBV7-2 with TRBJ2-7, with D possibly being TRBD2 (6 bases). CDR1 and CDR2 (germline): SGHTA, FQGNSA. The CDR3 has 13 amino acids. V was trimmed by 5 bases and J by 5 bases, leaving 13 bases between them. CDR3 protein: CASSPGGTHEQYF. Written as DNA, the CDR3 is TGTGCCAGCAGCCCCGGCGGGACCCACGAGCAGTACTTC.

This clonotype was seen just once. The rearrangement joins TRBV4-3 to TRBJ2-5, with 9 bases matching TRBD2. The CDR3 length is 17 residues. Germline CDR1 is LGHNA and CDR2 is YSLEER. Unmatched junction bases numbered 6, after V lost 0 bases and J lost 1 base. For the CDR3, the DNA is TGCGCCAGCAGCCAAGAATGGCGGGGGGGTCTCCAAGAGACCCAGTACTTC. Residues: CASSQEWRGGLQETQYF.

This clonotype was seen just once. This chain links TRBV9 with TRBJ1-1; 9 positions match TRBD1. This CDR3 is built from 13 residues. With 0 bases clipped from V and 8 bases from J, the junction kept 2 bases outside the gene matches. The germline CDR1 and CDR2 sequences are SGDLS and YYNGEE. CDR3 nucleotide sequence: TGTGCCAGCAGCGTAGATGGGACAGGGGAAGCTTTCTTT. Translating it yields CASSVDGTGEAFF.

The table lists this clonotype with a few counts. This chain joins TRBV5-6 and TRBJ1-2; possible D gene TRBD1, 6 bases. Germline V gives CDR1 SGHDT, CDR2 YYEEEE. The CDR3 extends over 13 amino acids. V was shortened by 3 bases and J by 4 bases, with 10 bases between the two germline ends. Here the CDR3 DNA reads TGTGCCAGCAGCTCTGGACAGATCTATGGCTACACCTTC. Its protein is CASSSGQIYGYTF. Combining the CDR3 with reference TRBV5-6 and TRBJ1-2 gives the whole variable domain DAGVTQSPTHLIKTRGQQVTLRCSPKSGHDTVSWYQQALGQGPQFIFQYYEEEERQRGNFPDRFSGHQFPNYSSELNVNALLLGDSALYLCASSSGQIYGYTFGSGTRLTVV.

The chain links TRBV6-5 to TRBJ2-7, with D perhaps matching TRBD2 (6 bases). The V gene lost 2 bases and the J gene lost 3 bases, with 14 bases spanning the gap. Germline assignment: CDR1 MNHEY and CDR2 SVGAGI. The length of the CDR3 is 15 residues. CDR3 amino acids: CASSYTGEGVYEQYF. DNA of the CDR3: TGTGCCAGCAGTTACACGGGGGAAGGGGTCTACGAGCAGTACTTC.

The chain is built from TRBV5-4 and TRBJ2-1; D unresolved. V shed 4 bases and J shed 3 bases, with 5 bases lying between them. The CDR3 covers 12 residues. In germline, CDR1 is SGHNT, CDR2 YYREEE (reference sequence). CDR3 amino acids: CASSQIYNEQFF. DNA for the CDR3: TGTGCCAGCAGCCAGATCTACAATGAGCAGTTCTTC.

The rearrangement links TRBV25-1 to TRBJ1-4; D possibly corresponds to TRBD1 (5 bases). Germline assignment: CDR1 MGHDK and CDR2 SYGVNS. Trimming stripped 8 bases from V and 4 bases from J, with 14 bases between. The CDR3 sequence is 14 residues long. The CDR3 protein is CASWTGRLNEKLFF. The CDR3 nucleotides are TGTGCCAGCTGGACGGGACGCCTTAATGAAAAACTGTTTTTT. Variable domain in full (rest from reference TRBV25-1 and TRBJ1-4): EADIYQTPRYLVIGTGKKITLECSQTMGHDKMYWYQQDPGMELHLIHYSYGVNSTEKGDLSSESTVSRIRTEHFPLTLESARPSHTSQYLCASWTGRLNEKLFFGSGTQLSVL.

This clonotype was counted once. The rearrangement links TRBV28 to TRBJ2-7, with 7 bases that match TRBD1. CDR3 length equals 18 residues. Trimming cost V 1 base and J 0 bases; bases outside gene matches: 12. CDR1 is MDHEN, CDR2 SYDVKM, per germline. CDR3 sequence (DNA): TGTGCCAGCAGTTTATCCCTCGGGACAGACAAAGTCTCCTACGAGCAGTACTTC. Its translation: CASSLSLGTDKVSYEQYF.